This T cell receptor (beta chain) stems from a study of beta chain features in type 1 diabetes. The J segment lost 4 bases and the V segment lost 4 bases, leaving 11 bases of the junction unmatched. Germline lookup yields CDR1 SGHDT and CDR2 YYEEEE. The CDR3 has 16 amino acids. Stem cell-like memory, regulatory, central memory and naive CD4+ cells were sorted via CD45RO/CCR7/CD25/CD127/CD95/CD27. Findings and limits, study-wide: A moderate, significant TCRB CDR3 shortening appeared in type 1 diabetes across four CD4+ subsets.

Sequenced material consisted of expressed TCRB transcripts (all of the isolated RNA was reverse transcribed). The study sequenced naive, central memory and regulatory T cell samples to an average of about 3.5 million reads. Repertoires were generated with immunoSEQ multiplex PCR, while TCRdb's copy carries only in-frame clones and drops some. This table holds 200,000 to 250,000 clones, over 11% found once. The sample holds a few counts of this clone. Its cognate antigen is unknown. Sequences were obtained from naive CD4+ T cells from blood. The chain carries TRBV5-6 and TRBJ1-1, with 9 nucleotides matching TRBD1. The clonotype originates from a young man with type 1 diabetes. The CDR3: CASSTGTGLSSTEAFF. For the CDR3, the DNA is TGTGCCAGCAGCACCGGGACAGGGCTGTCCTCCACTGAAGCTTTCTTT.